The rows below give T cell receptor beta chains drawn from one sample of a study of cytomegalovirus exposure and HLA in healthy donors. Sequencing used immunoSEQ multiplex PCR; TCRdb keeps in-frame clones, though not all of them. The sample contains roughly 280,000 clones, approximately 86% of which appear only once. Sequencing was carried out using PBMCs. The receptors were gathered from a woman aged 18-35 years in good health and CMV-seronegative. The CDR3 runs from the conserved cysteine through the conserved F or W. A D gene is named only where the DNA matches it firmly. The size of a clone is reported for some rows only, either as once, few or many, or as a class for expanded clones.

TRBJ2-1,TRBV30,.,.,CAWTPAGNEQFF,TGTGCCTGGACTCCGGCCGGGAATGAGCAGTTCTTC
TRBJ1-5,TRBV4-1,.,.,CASSQDRAGRRQPQHF,TGCGCCAGCAGCCAAGACCGCGCAGGGCGTCGTCAGCCCCAGCATTTT
TRBJ1-1,TRBV6-6,.,.,CASSYSIDTEAFF,TGTGCCAGCAGTTACTCGATAGACACTGAAGCTTTCTTT
TRBJ1-1,TRBV5-1,few,.,CASSLETASVNTEAFF,TGCGCCAGCAGCTTGGAGACAGCATCCGTGAACACTGAAGCTTTCTTT
TRBJ2-4,TRBV27,.,TRBD1,CASSPRDRAVAKNIQYF,TGTGCCAGCAGTCCTAGAGACAGGGCTGTAGCCAAAAACATTCAGTACTTC
TRBJ1-1,TRBV4-1,.,.,CASSHLRGNTEAFF,TGCGCCAGCAGCCATCTCCGGGGAAACACTGAAGCTTTCTTT
TRBJ2-5,TRBV28,.,.,CASSPLLAAQETQYF,TGTGCCAGCAGTCCTCTCTTGGCTGCACAAGAGACCCAGTACTTC
TRBJ2-1,TRBV6-6,.,TRBD2,CASRPGTSGRSPFF,TGTGCCAGCAGACCCGGGACTAGCGGGAGATCACCGTTCTTC
TRBJ2-2,TRBV27,.,TRBD1,CASARDRGDTGELFF,TGTGCCAGCGCCCGGGACAGGGGTGACACCGGGGAGCTGTTTTTT
TRBJ2-2,TRBV5-6,.,.,CASSLDIPGELFF,TGTGCCAGCAGCCTAGATATCCCCGGGGAGCTGTTTTTT
TRBJ2-7,TRBV7-9,.,TRBD2,CASSEKREVTYEQYF,TGTGCCAGCAGCGAGAAGCGGGAGGTCACCTACGAGCAGTACTTC
TRBJ1-5,TRBV6-1,.,TRBD1,CASSVRQGLNSNQPQHF,TGTGCCAGCAGTGTCAGACAGGGATTAAATAGCAATCAGCCCCAGCATTTT
TRBJ2-2,TRBV5-1,.,.,CASSFQSGELFF,TGCGCCAGCAGCTTTCAATCCGGGGAGCTGTTTTTT
TRBJ1-2,TRBV6-6,.,.,CASSYGEILF,TGTGCCAGCAGTTACGGGGAGATCCTCTTC
TRBJ2-7,TRBV6-1,.,.,CASSEGGPYEQYF,TGTGCCAGCAGTGAGGGGGGGCCCTACGAGCAGTACTTC
TRBJ2-7,TRBV7-2,once,.,CASSLSGGYGYEQYF,TGTGCCAGCAGCTTATCAGGCGGGTACGGCTACGAGCAGTACTTC
TRBJ2-3,TRBV7-3,.,.,CASSGTGGTDTQYF,TGTGCCAGCAGCGGGACGGGGGGCACAGATACGCAGTATTTT
TRBJ2-7,TRBV19,.,TRBD1,CASSIAGQGAYEQYF,TGTGCCAGTAGTATAGCGGGACAGGGGGCCTACGAGCAGTACTTC
TRBJ2-7,TRBV9,.,.,CASSGIAAGYEQYF,TGTGCCAGCAGCGGGATAGCGGCGGGCTACGAGCAGTACTTC
TRBJ2-7,TRBV4-2,.,TRBD2,CASSQAGGGPYEQYF,TGTGCCAGCAGCCAAGCTGGGGGGGGTCCCTACGAGCAGTACTTC
TRBJ2-1,TRBV20-1,.,TRBD1,CSAIDRGDQFF,TGCAGTGCTATTGACAGGGGGGATCAGTTCTTC
TRBJ1-2,TRBV15,.,.,CATSRENGGNYGYTF,TGTGCCACCAGCAGAGAGAACGGGGGGAACTATGGCTACACCTTC
TRBJ1-2,TRBV28,many,.,CASLRAGANYGYTF,TGTGCCAGCCTCCGGGCAGGGGCGAACTATGGCTACACCTTC
TRBJ1-5,TRBV6-1,.,.,CASNLRQVSNQPQHF,TGTGCCAGCAACTTGAGACAGGTTAGCAATCAGCCCCAGCATTTT
TRBJ2-1,TRBV5-1,few,.,CASSLAGNNEQFF,TGCGCCAGCAGCTTGGCAGGGAACAATGAGCAGTTCTTC